This T cell receptor beta chain was sequenced during a study of a mutant IDH1 vaccine in newly diagnosed glioma (dated by TCRdb to the early 2020s). The study in broad terms: Patients were given eight vaccinations, in weeks 1, 3, 5, 7, 11, 15, 19 and 23, which matched visits V03 through V10. Peripheral blood was drawn at six visits: V03 (baseline), V05, V07, V10, V12 and V13. Before enrollment, patients had received standard therapy of radiotherapy alone, temozolomide alone, or radiochemotherapy with temozolomide; most received the combination. For exploratory analyses, 25 treated patients had longitudinal TCRB deep sequencing done wherever samples were available. Of the approximately 30 treated patients, about 62% were male and approximately 38% were female, and the mean age was around 40 years. Vaccination began 4-6 weeks after radiotherapy alone, or alongside temozolomide cycles in the chemotherapy-containing groups. General findings and caveats noted by the study authors: The authors noted that analyses of patient blood samples could not be reproduced because of sample limitations. Selection of PBMC samples for TCRB deep sequencing was based on availability. Pseudoprogression seemed to be unrelated to changes in the top peripheral T cell clonotypes found by TCRB sequencing. Vaccine-induced immune responses across multiple MHC alleles were detected in 90% to 95% of patients.

Deletion took 3 bases off V and 5 bases off J, with a span of 14 bases between the germline ends. The CDR3 contains 14 residues, cysteine and phenylalanine counted. The CDR3 DNA has 42 bases and is translated from base 1. Reading the germline V gene (reference sequence) gives CDR1 LNHDA and CDR2 SQIVND. This specimen's time point label, per the study, means: week 23, last vaccination. Each vaccine dose, consisting of 300 ug of a 20-mer mutant IDH1 peptide in Montanide, was administered subcutaneously with topical imiquimod. Newly diagnosed WHO grade 3 or 4 IDH1-mutant astrocytomas showing loss of nuclear ATRX were present in the donors. The samples were drawn from NOA16, a multicentre, single-arm, open-label phase I trial in Germany that tested a mutant IDH1 peptide vaccine in humans for the first time. Genomic DNA for TCRB sequencing was extracted from EDTA blood using the DNeasy Blood and Tissue Kit.

Concerning this clone itself: Its antigen remains unidentified. No per-base quality is available; no much larger clone lies one base away.

Library preparation used the immunoSEQ multiplex PCR assay. Rearranged TCR beta chain sequences were amplified using the hsTCRB Kit according to the manufacturer's protocol. TCRB libraries were sequenced on an Illumina MiSeq. As for the original processing: The kit vendor's proprietary platform handled demultiplexing, trimming and gene mapping. This immuneACCESS table, as held by TCRdb, lists in-frame sequences with V and J called but not all clones. Of the missing ones, under half trace to an unresolved V gene in checked studies; the others have no known cause. The V and J calls and clone size were taken over from that table, and D and trimming were inferred from the DNA. The sample table holds approximately 79,000 clones, of which 85% were seen once. The top ten hold 0.6% to 0.95% of the sample.

The chain couples TRBV19 to TRBJ2-7; the D gene remains uncertain. Sequencing was performed on PBMCs, taken from a glioma patient whose treatment included an IDH1 peptide vaccine. The clonotype comes from a woman aged 45-65 years with glioma. The DNA is TGTGCCAGTAGTATTAATCGAGGCCGCGACGAGCAGTACTTC. This is translated as CASSINRGRDEQYF.